This is a list of T cell receptor beta chains from one sample in a study of CD8 T cells in Susac syndrome. Using its own MiXCR run on the immunoSEQ multiplex PCR reads, TCRdb lists one record per CDR3 protein. The sample records fewer than 150,000 distinct CDR3 sequences, 85% to 95% being singletons. The sequenced sample consisted of CD4+ T cells from PBMCs. Every receptor here comes from a human donor with multiple sclerosis. Both conserved end residues are part of each CDR3. Rows may omit the clone size; those that give it use once, few, many or a size class.

V gene: TRBV6-4; clone size: NA; J gene: TRBJ1-2; CDR3 protein: CASSDGGLEGYTF
V gene: TRBV20-1; clone size: NA; J gene: TRBJ2-3; CDR3 protein: CSANGASGGPDTQYF
V gene: TRBV9; clone size: NA; J gene: TRBJ2-1; CDR3 protein: CASSVVVGGQNEQFF
V gene: TRBV2; clone size: NA; J gene: TRBJ1-3; CDR3 protein: CASRRRVSGNTIYF
V gene: TRBV30; clone size: NA; J gene: TRBJ1-5; CDR3 protein: CAWSKGYVQPQHF
V gene: TRBV30; clone size: NA; J gene: TRBJ1-1; CDR3 protein: CALFPRRGQWGKDTEAFF
V gene: TRBV5-1; clone size: NA; J gene: TRBJ1-1; CDR3 protein: CASSPEPQGAQTEAFF
V gene: TRBV7-6; clone size: NA; J gene: TRBJ1-2; CDR3 protein: CASSRNGYGYTF
V gene: TRBV18; clone size: NA; J gene: TRBJ2-2; CDR3 protein: CASSPQGRIGELFF
V gene: TRBV6-2/TRBV6-3; clone size: NA; J gene: TRBJ1-5; CDR3 protein: CASSYSGGNQPQHF
V gene: TRBV29-1; clone size: NA; J gene: TRBJ2-5; CDR3 protein: CSVELGQGQYF
V gene: TRBV9; clone size: NA; J gene: TRBJ2-2; CDR3 protein: CASSIRDGTTNTGELFF
V gene: TRBV24-1; clone size: few; J gene: TRBJ1-1; CDR3 protein: CATSDWNTEAFF
V gene: TRBV29-1; clone size: NA; J gene: TRBJ1-2; CDR3 protein: CSVSGARGYTF
V gene: TRBV15; clone size: NA; J gene: TRBJ1-3; CDR3 protein: CATSRDVSPGNTIYF
V gene: TRBV29-1; clone size: NA; J gene: TRBJ2-5; CDR3 protein: CSVLQETQYF